This T cell receptor (beta chain) appears in the sequencing data of a study of T-cell reconstitution after alpha-beta-depleted transplantation in children. Construction of the TCRbeta library involved unique molecular identifiers. MiXCR, applied by TCRdb to the PCR reads, yields one record per CDR3 protein. The sample gives about 980,000 distinct CDR3 sequences, about 30% of which show up once; under 30% is in the top ten. V was trimmed by 1 base and J by 6 bases, leaving 11 bases between them. CDR1 SGHDN and CDR2 FVKESK come from the germline V gene. The CDR3 length is 14 residues. Study results and caveats: As was reported, about two months after transplant, alpha-beta T cells came from several hundred expanded graft clones.

As to this clonotype: Its antigen is undetermined.

The specimen was PBMCs, mostly from graft donor cells, collected 360 days after TCRalphabeta/CD19-depleted stem cell transplant. The V and J genes are TRBV14 and TRBJ2-3; no definite D call. The source is a boy in the first two years of life who had a stem cell transplant for SCID, so the T cells may come from the graft donor. DNA for the CDR3: TGTGCCAGCAGCCAAGGACCATTGGTGGATACGCAGTATTTT. It codes for CASSQGPLVDTQYF.